This is a list of T cell receptor beta chains from one sample in a study of T cell responses to AZD1222 COVID-19 vaccine. Some clones are missing from TCRdb's copy, which holds only in-frame ones; the method was immunoSEQ multiplex PCR. In the table there are 100,000 to 150,000 clones, around 93% of which are singletons. The sample was peripheral blood, taken 28 days after the second AZD1222 dose. These receptors all stem from an adult who received the AZD1222 COVID-19 vaccine. CDR3s include the opening cysteine and the closing phenylalanine or tryptophan. A D gene is named only where the DNA matches it firmly. The size of a clone is reported for some rows only, either as once, few or many, or as a class for expanded clones.

j_call v_call d_call clone_size cdr3_aa cdr3_nt
TRBJ2-7 TRBV27 NA NA CASSLRGGDLYEQYF TGTGCCAGCAGTTTGAGGGGGGGCGATTTGTACGAGCAGTACTTC
TRBJ2-1 TRBV28 TRBD2 NA CASSFPLAGGWFF TGTGCCAGCAGTTTCCCTCTAGCGGGGGGGTGGTTCTTC
TRBJ2-1 TRBV7-9 TRBD2 NA CASSLGLVNEQFF TGTGCCAGCAGCTTGGGACTAGTAAATGAGCAGTTCTTC
TRBJ1-1 TRBV4-1 NA NA CASSQPDRLSEAFF TGCGCCAGCAGCCAACCGGACAGACTAAGTGAAGCTTTCTTT
TRBJ1-6 TRBV28 TRBD1 NA CASSSGQYNSPLHF TGTGCCAGCAGCTCGGGACAGTACAATTCACCCCTCCACTTT
TRBJ1-2 TRBV5-4 NA NA CASSAAEGQGYGYTF TGTGCCAGCAGCGCGGCGGAGGGGCAGGGCTATGGCTACACCTTC
TRBJ2-2 TRBV6-5 NA NA CASKFRRELFF TGTGCCAGCAAATTCAGGCGGGAGCTGTTTTTT
TRBJ2-1 TRBV5-6 NA NA CASSLAGTGYNEQFF TGTGCCAGCAGCTTGGCCGGGACTGGCTACAATGAGCAGTTCTTC
TRBJ1-2 TRBV7-9 NA NA CASSLDERSWGYTF TGTGCCAGCAGCTTAGACGAGAGAAGCTGGGGCTACACCTTC
TRBJ1-1 TRBV2 TRBD1 NA CASSEGQGRTEAFF TGTGCCAGCAGTGAAGGACAGGGTCGGACTGAAGCTTTCTTT
TRBJ2-1 TRBV5-1 TRBD2 few CASSPGTSGNEQFF TGCGCCAGCAGCCCGGGGACTAGCGGGAATGAGCAGTTCTTC
TRBJ1-1 TRBV28 NA NA CASRDPQTGNTEAFF TGTGCCAGCAGAGACCCTCAGACTGGAAACACTGAAGCTTTCTTT
TRBJ1-1 TRBV5-1 NA NA CASSLGTANTEAFF TGCGCCAGCAGCTTGGGTACAGCTAACACTGAAGCTTTCTTT
TRBJ1-6 TRBV11-2 NA NA CASSSPRWARNSPLHF TGTGCCAGCAGCTCCCCCCGGTGGGCGCGTAATTCACCCCTCCACTTT
TRBJ1-5 TRBV15 NA NA CATSRKQSQPQHF TGTGCCACCAGCAGAAAACAGAGTCAGCCCCAGCATTTT
TRBJ2-3 TRBV4-1 TRBD2 NA CASSPRPTGTSGISTDTQYF TGCGCCAGCAGCCCTCGTCCGACCGGGACTAGCGGGATTAGCACAGATACGCAGTATTTT
TRBJ2-1 TRBV27 TRBD2 NA CASRESSGYSYNEQFF TGTGCCAGCAGGGAGAGTAGCGGGTACTCCTACAATGAGCAGTTCTTC
TRBJ1-1 TRBV3-1/TRBV3-2 NA NA CASSQSITEAFF TGTGCCAGCAGCCAATCTATCACTGAAGCTTTCTTT
TRBJ2-3 TRBV5-4 TRBD2 NA CASSPRLAGGSDTQYF TGTGCCAGCAGCCCCAGACTAGCGGGGGGTTCAGATACGCAGTATTTT
TRBJ1-1 TRBV28 NA NA CASSSRTGAFF TGTGCCAGCAGTTCGAGGACGGGAGCTTTCTTT
TRBJ2-7 TRBV27 NA NA CASSWDRSFSYEQYF TGTGCCAGCAGTTGGGACCGATCTTTCTCCTACGAGCAGTACTTC
TRBJ2-3 TRBV5-1 NA NA CASRGEYSTDTQYF TGCGCCAGCCGAGGGGAATACAGCACAGATACGCAGTATTTT
TRBJ1-4 TRBV5-1 NA NA CASSLGFASNEKLFF TGCGCCAGCAGCTTGGGATTCGCCTCAAATGAAAAACTGTTTTTT
TRBJ2-3 TRBV6-5 NA NA CASSYSKGDLADTQYF TGTGCCAGCAGTTACTCGAAGGGGGATCTGGCAGATACGCAGTATTTT
TRBJ1-5 TRBV5-1 NA NA CASSEGNSNQPQHF TGCGCCAGCAGTGAAGGGAATAGCAATCAGCCCCAGCATTTT
TRBJ1-2 TRBV6-5 NA NA CASETSLRFGYGYTF TGTGCCAGCGAGACAAGTCTCCGCTTTGGGTATGGCTACACCTTC
TRBJ2-7 TRBV7-8 NA once CASSSLGTFLASTYEQYF TGTGCCAGCAGCTCCCTTGGGACCTTTCTAGCCTCTACCTACGAGCAGTACTTC
TRBJ2-5 TRBV5-1 TRBD2 NA CASRQGLAGEGETQYF TGCGCCAGCAGGCAGGGACTAGCGGGAGAGGGAGAGACCCAGTACTTC
TRBJ1-5 TRBV4-1 NA NA CASSQTGLNQPQHF TGCGCCAGCAGCCAGACCGGCCTCAATCAGCCCCAGCATTTT
TRBJ2-1 TRBV27 NA once CASSLSSGLNYNEQFF TGTGCCAGCAGTTTATCATCGGGACTTAACTACAATGAGCAGTTCTTC
TRBJ1-5 TRBV6-6 TRBD1 NA CASSSPGQGIQPQHF TGTGCCAGCAGTTCCCCGGGACAGGGAATACAGCCCCAGCATTTT
TRBJ2-3 TRBV24-1 TRBD1 NA CATSDPGQGAADTQYF TGTGCCACCAGTGACCCGGGACAGGGGGCCGCAGATACGCAGTATTTT
TRBJ1-5 TRBV2 NA NA CASKEQDHGNQPQHF TGTGCCAGCAAGGAACAGGATCATGGCAATCAGCCCCAGCATTTT
TRBJ2-1 TRBV5-1 TRBD1 few CASSLMSGTGRNEQFF TGCGCCAGCAGTTTGATGTCCGGGACAGGGCGAAATGAGCAGTTCTTC
TRBJ2-2 TRBV19 NA NA CASSVGRIESRTGELFF TGTGCCAGTAGTGTAGGACGGATTGAGAGCCGAACCGGGGAGCTGTTTTTT
TRBJ1-4 TRBV27 NA NA CASSLSAQRSEKLFF TGTGCCAGCAGTTTATCGGCGCAAAGGAGTGAAAAACTGTTTTTT
TRBJ1-2 TRBV10-3 NA NA CAIRAGESGYTF TGTGCCATCAGGGCAGGGGAAAGTGGCTACACCTTC
TRBJ2-2 TRBV6-5 NA NA CASSQGTGELFF TGTGCCAGCAGTCAGGGGACCGGGGAGCTGTTTTTT
TRBJ1-5 TRBV19 NA once CASTSLGAGNQPQHF TGTGCCAGTACCTCATTAGGGGCTGGCAATCAGCCCCAGCATTTT
TRBJ2-4 TRBV14 NA NA CASSQQGLAKNIQYF TGTGCCAGCAGCCAACAGGGACTAGCCAAAAACATTCAGTACTTC
TRBJ1-6 TRBV25-1 NA NA CASREGNSPLHF TGTGCCAGCAGAGAGGGCAATTCACCCCTCCACTTT
TRBJ2-7 TRBV10-3 TRBD1 NA CAISGSRRTGDNYEQYF TGTGCCATCAGTGGATCGAGGAGGACAGGGGACAACTACGAGCAGTACTTC
TRBJ2-5 TRBV5-1 NA once CASSYLLYQETQYF TGCGCCAGCAGCTACCTTTTATACCAAGAGACCCAGTACTTC
TRBJ2-5 TRBV20-1 NA NA CSAGSEGTQYF TGCAGTGCTGGATCAGAGGGGACCCAGTACTTC
TRBJ2-6 TRBV11-2 NA NA CASSKDSWGSGANVLTF TGTGCCAGCAGCAAGGACAGTTGGGGCTCTGGGGCCAACGTCCTGACTTTC
TRBJ2-7 TRBV5-5 NA NA CASTPPVGYEQYF TGTGCCAGCACCCCCCCAGTAGGTTACGAGCAGTACTTC
TRBJ1-5 TRBV28 TRBD1 NA CASSIQDRVNQPQHF TGTGCCAGCAGTATCCAGGACAGGGTGAATCAGCCCCAGCATTTT
TRBJ1-2 TRBV7-9 NA once CASSLARNYGYTF TGTGCCAGCAGCTTAGCTCGTAACTATGGCTACACCTTC